This T cell receptor (beta chain) was recovered during a study of T cell responses to AZD1222 COVID-19 vaccine. As regards this clone: Its cognate antigen is unknown.

V trimming: 4 bases; J trimming: 3 bases; junction bases outside the gene matches: 3. The germline CDR1 and CDR2 sequences are MGHRA and YSYEKL. This CDR3 comprises 16 residues. Notes on the study in general: Clonal diversity may have been underestimated in mostly white British donors.

The repertoire was sequenced with immunoSEQ multiplex PCR; TCRdb's copy has only in-frame clones and lacks some. The data show some 150,000 clones, around 83% seen once. The source material was peripheral blood, sampled on day 0 of MenACWY control vaccination. This sequence joins TRBV4-1 and TRBJ2-3, with 14 bases matching TRBD2. This receptor was obtained from an adult in good health. CDR3 protein: CASSLWTSGGTDTQYF. CDR3 coding DNA: TGCGCCAGCAGCCTTTGGACTAGCGGGGGGACAGATACGCAGTATTTT.